Each of the 12 T cell receptor beta chains below was sequenced from the same sample in a study of T-cell reconstitution after alpha-beta-depleted transplantation in children. Unique molecular identifiers were built into the TCRbeta library. One entry per CDR3 protein results from TCRdb running MiXCR on the PCR reads. Here the sample spans 300,000 or so distinct CDR3 sequences, about a tenth being singletons. This material consisted of PBMCs from the stem cell graft donor, taken from the stem cell graft. These receptors were taken from a human donor who donated a stem cell graft to a child with SCID.

The chain links TRBV3-1 to TRBJ2-5; TRBD1 matches 7 bases. The V gene's germline CDR1 is LGHDT and CDR2 YNNKEL (reference sequence). The CDR3 extends over 16 amino acids. V lost 4 bases to trimming and J lost 4 bases; unmatched junction nucleotides: 12. The CDR3 region has the DNA TGTGCCAGCAGCCCCGAGACAGGGACCCTGCTAGAGACCCAGTACTTC. It is translated as CASSPETGTLLETQYF.

This clonotype was picked up a small number of times. The rearrangement joins TRBV6-1 to TRBJ2-2; 7 bases line up with TRBD2. The germline V gene has CDR1 MNHNS and CDR2 SASEGT. This CDR3 spans 15 amino acids. With V trimmed by 7 bases and J by 1 base, 6 bases remained unmatched. The CDR3 DNA is TGTGCCAGCAACGCGGGGGAGAGGAACACCGGGGAGCTGTTTTTT. This gives the protein CASNAGERNTGELFF.

In this sample, this clonotype turned up many times. The chain combines TRBV3-1 with TRBJ1-6; TRBD1 aligns across 9 bases. CDR1 LGHDT and CDR2 YNNKEL come from the germline V gene (reference sequence). The V segment lost 6 bases and the J segment 5 bases; nucleotides outside the gene matches: 2. The CDR3 loop spans 14 amino acids. The CDR3 spells CASRRTGDNSPLHF. CDR3 coding DNA: TGTGCCAGCAGACGGACAGGGGATAATTCACCCCTCCACTTT.

The J gene is TRBJ2-3, the V gene TRBV18, with TRBD2 as a possible D gene (6 bases). The germline V and J ends were trimmed by 3 bases and 10 bases, with 17 bases remaining between them. CDR1 is KGHSH and CDR2 is LQKENI in the germline V gene. The CDR3 totals 14 residues. The CDR3 spells CASSPDTTSLAQYF. As DNA, the CDR3 is TGTGCCAGCTCACCCGACACAACTAGCCTGGCGCAGTATTTT.

This clonotype appeared a few times. CDR3 in DNA: TGCAGTGCTAGAGATAGGGCCCGGGGCGGTTCTGGAAACACCATATATTTT. The encoded protein is CSARDRARGGSGNTIYF. The rearrangement links TRBV20-1 to TRBJ1-3; D possibly corresponds to TRBD1 (5 bases). Trimming took off 0 bases at V and 1 base at J, with 16 bases between the two ends. Germline loops: CDR1 DFQATT, CDR2 SNEGSKA (reference sequence). The CDR3 is 17 amino acids.

This clonotype showed up just a few times. The chain employs TRBV7-9 and TRBJ1-5; 7 nucleotides align to TRBD1. Germline V gene data show CDR1 as SEHNR and CDR2 as FQNEAQ (reference sequence). This CDR3 is 13 amino acids long. V dropped 5 bases and J dropped 8; count of bases not matched to a gene: 6. The CDR3 DNA follows: TGTGCCAGCAGCGGGTTACAGGGGAAGCCCCAGCATTTT. Translated, it gives CASSGLQGKPQHF.

This clonotype came up a few times. This chain uses TRBV5-1 with TRBJ1-1; D unresolved. Germline V CDR1 and CDR2: SGHRS, YFSETQ. The CDR3 covers 14 residues. V was clipped by 2 bases and J by 4 bases, with 12 bases between them. CDR3 nucleotide sequence: TGCGCCAGCAGCTTTAACGGGAGAGGCACTGAAGCTTTCTTT. It is translated as CASSFNGRGTEAFF.

Ten or more counts support this clonotype. The V and J genes are TRBV5-1 and TRBJ2-5; no reliable D call. The germline CDR1 and CDR2 sequences are SGHRS and YFSETQ. V shed 5 bases and J shed 2 bases, with 7 bases lying between them. This CDR3 comprises 12 residues. In nucleotides, the CDR3 is TGCGCCAGCAGAGAACAACAAGAGACCCAGTACTTC. This codes for CASREQQETQYF.

This sequence joins TRBV29-1 and TRBJ2-1; maybe TRBD1 (5 bases). The V end was cut by 5 bases, the J end by 1 base, with 6 bases between. This CDR3 comprises 12 residues. Germline values: CDR1 SQVTM, CDR2 ANQGSEA. The CDR3 DNA follows: TGCAGCGTTCGGACATCCTACAATGAGCAGTTCTTC. Protein sequence: CSVRTSYNEQFF.

V usage is TRBV5-8 and J usage is TRBJ2-2, with a possible D match to TRBD1 (6 bases). CDR3 length: 15 amino acids. The germline gives CDR1 SGHTS, CDR2 YDEGEE. Trimming took off 3 bases at V and 1 base at J, with 10 bases between the two ends. CDR3 nucleotide sequence: TGTGCCAGCAGCTATGACAGGAGGAACACCGGGGAGCTGTTTTTT. This encodes CASSYDRRNTGELFF.

V is TRBV20-1 and J is TRBJ2-7; tentatively, D is TRBD1 (6 bases). The V end lost 3 bases, the J end lost 3 bases, and 12 bases lay between the germline ends. CDR1 is DFQATT, CDR2 SNEGSKA, per germline (reference sequence). The CDR3 totals 13 residues. This CDR3 reads CSARADRSYEQYF. The CDR3 nucleotides read TGCAGTGCTAGGGCCGACAGGAGCTACGAGCAGTACTTC.

There are a few counts of this clonotype. This rearrangement joins TRBV12-3 or TRBV12-4 to TRBJ1-3; D unresolved. V was trimmed by 5 bases and J by 0 bases, leaving 8 bases between them. The CDR3 spans 14 residues. CDR3 loop: CASSGLSSGNTIYF. DNA for the CDR3: TGTGCCAGCAGTGGGTTAAGCTCTGGAAACACCATATATTTT.